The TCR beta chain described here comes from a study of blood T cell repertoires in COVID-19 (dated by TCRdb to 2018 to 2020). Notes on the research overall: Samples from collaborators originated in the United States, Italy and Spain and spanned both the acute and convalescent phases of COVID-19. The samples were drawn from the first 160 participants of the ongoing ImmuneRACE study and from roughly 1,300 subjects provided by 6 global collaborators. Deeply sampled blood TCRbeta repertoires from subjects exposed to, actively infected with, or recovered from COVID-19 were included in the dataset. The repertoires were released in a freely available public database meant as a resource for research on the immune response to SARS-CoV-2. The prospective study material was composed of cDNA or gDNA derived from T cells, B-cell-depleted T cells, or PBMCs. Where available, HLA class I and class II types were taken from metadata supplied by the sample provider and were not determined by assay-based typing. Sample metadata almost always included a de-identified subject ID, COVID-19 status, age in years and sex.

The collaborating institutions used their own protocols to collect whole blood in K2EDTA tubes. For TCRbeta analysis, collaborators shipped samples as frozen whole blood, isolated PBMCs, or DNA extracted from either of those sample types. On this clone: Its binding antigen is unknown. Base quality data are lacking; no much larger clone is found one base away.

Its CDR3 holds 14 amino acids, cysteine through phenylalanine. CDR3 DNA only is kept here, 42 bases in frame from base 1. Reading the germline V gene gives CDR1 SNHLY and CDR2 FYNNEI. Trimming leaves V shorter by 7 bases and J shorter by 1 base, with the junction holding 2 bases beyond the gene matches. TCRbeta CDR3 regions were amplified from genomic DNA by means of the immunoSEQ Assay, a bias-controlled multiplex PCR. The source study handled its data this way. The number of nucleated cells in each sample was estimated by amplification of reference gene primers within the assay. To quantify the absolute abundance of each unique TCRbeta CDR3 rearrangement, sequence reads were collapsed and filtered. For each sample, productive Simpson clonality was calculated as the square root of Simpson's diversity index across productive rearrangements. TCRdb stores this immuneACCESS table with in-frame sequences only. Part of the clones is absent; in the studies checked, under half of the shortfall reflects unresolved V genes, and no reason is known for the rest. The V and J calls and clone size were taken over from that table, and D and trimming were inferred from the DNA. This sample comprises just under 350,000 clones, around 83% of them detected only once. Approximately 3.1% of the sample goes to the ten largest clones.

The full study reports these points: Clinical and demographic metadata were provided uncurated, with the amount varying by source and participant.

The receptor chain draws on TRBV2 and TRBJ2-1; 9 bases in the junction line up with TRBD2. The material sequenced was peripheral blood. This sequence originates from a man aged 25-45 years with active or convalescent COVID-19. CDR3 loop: CASNSGRSYNEQFF. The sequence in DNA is TGTGCCAGCAATAGCGGGAGATCCTACAATGAGCAGTTCTTC. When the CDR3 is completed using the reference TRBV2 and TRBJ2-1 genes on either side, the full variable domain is EPEVTQTPSHQVTQMGQEVILRCVPISNHLYFYWYRQILGQKVEFLVSFYNNEISEKSEIFDDQFSVERPDGSNFTLKIRSTKLEDSAMYFCASNSGRSYNEQFFGPGTRLTVL.